The rows below give T cell receptor beta chains drawn from one sample of a study of vaccination effects on CD4 cells after COVID-19. Sequenced by immunoSEQ multiplex PCR; TCRdb stores in-frame clones only, minus some. The sample comprises 66,000 or so clones, 70% to 75% of which are singletons, and approximately 2% rests with the top ten. These TCRs are of unknown antigen specificity. Sample: CD4+ T cells from PBMCs cultured without peptide, taken after COVID-19 vaccination. The receptors were gathered from a human donor who received a COVID-19 vaccine. CDR3s leave out the opening cysteine and the closing phenylalanine or tryptophan. D genes are given only for firm matches.

d_call j_call v_call cdr3_aa
NA TRBJ1-5 TRBV10-3 AISEPNQPQH
NA TRBJ2-2 TRBV5-1 ASSLVQVDTGELF
TRBD1 TRBJ2-5 TRBV27 ASSPPGTGLETQY
NA TRBJ2-1 TRBV7-2 ASRAGRDVNEQF
NA TRBJ2-1 TRBV19 ASSIFGGEQF
NA TRBJ1-1 TRBV6-6 AGTGHLNTEAF
NA TRBJ1-3 TRBV5-1 ASSLSGTGNTIY
NA TRBJ1-1 TRBV12-3/TRBV12-4 ASSLNLAAEAF
NA TRBJ2-2 TRBV5-1 ASSRLGSNTGELF
TRBD1 TRBJ1-2 TRBV6-2/TRBV6-3 ASSSRTGTLTNYGYT
NA TRBJ2-2 TRBV5-1 ASSHSGVDTGELF
NA TRBJ2-2 TRBV5-1 ASNRAAGELF
NA TRBJ1-2 TRBV6-5 ASSYGTDFYGYT
TRBD1 TRBJ2-5 TRBV7-2 ASSLGTGIVETQY
NA TRBJ2-1 TRBV11-2 ASREGVEQF
TRBD2 TRBJ2-1 TRBV18 ASSAVSGEIYNEQF
TRBD1 TRBJ2-5 TRBV28 ASSLRENWDRQETQY
TRBD1 TRBJ2-5 TRBV7-9 ASSSGIGRDRNQETQY
TRBD1 TRBJ1-2 TRBV5-5 ASSRAGQGSYGYT
NA TRBJ1-2 TRBV2 ASTRENYGYT
NA TRBJ2-5 TRBV6-4 ASSNRGEQETQY
TRBD2 TRBJ2-3 TRBV2 ASSAGGVTDTQY
NA TRBJ1-1 TRBV19 ASSDTANTEAF
TRBD1 TRBJ2-1 TRBV11-2 ASSSIDRGGYNEQF
NA TRBJ1-5 TRBV2 ASAGEGRRANQPQH
NA TRBJ1-6 TRBV5-1 ASSLDGGGSSPLH
NA TRBJ1-4 TRBV5-1 ASSLGQGVLQSEKLF
TRBD1 TRBJ1-1 TRBV6-6 ASSYGDRNTEAF
NA TRBJ1-6 TRBV19 ASSLQGFNSPLH
NA TRBJ2-5 TRBV11-2 ASSLSSPVDERETQY
NA TRBJ1-3 TRBV28 ASRAHTPESGNTIY
NA TRBJ1-4 TRBV27 ASSSGIGHKLF
NA TRBJ1-4 TRBV7-2 ASSPQGGEKLF
TRBD2 TRBJ2-1 TRBV10-1 ASSDGGGADNEQF
TRBD1 TRBJ2-5 TRBV5-1 ASSLVTGSVAETQY
TRBD1 TRBJ1-6 TRBV2 ASIRQGAISPLH
NA TRBJ1-3 TRBV6-5 ASRGNTIY
TRBD1 TRBJ1-3 TRBV5-1 ASSKKGTGFGEDTIY
NA TRBJ1-5 TRBV5-1 ASSLRQNDGMEPQH
NA TRBJ1-4 TRBV10-3 AISEGARGTGEKLF
TRBD1 TRBJ2-1 TRBV24-1 ATSPGTAYNEQF
TRBD2 TRBJ2-1 TRBV5-1 ASSQTSVANEQF
NA TRBJ1-6 TRBV28 ASRQRDSYNSPLH